Listed below are T cell receptor beta chains from one sample, sequenced in a study of cytotoxic CD8 clonotypes in ibrutinib-treated CLL. Sequenced by immunoSEQ multiplex PCR; TCRdb stores in-frame clones only, minus some. This sample yields approximately 200,000 clones, of which around three quarters are seen a single time; 10% to 15% belongs to the top ten. This material consisted of PBMCs, taken after 24 months of ibrutinib treatment. The source of these receptors is a human donor with chronic lymphocytic leukemia. Each CDR3 is given with its conserved first and last residue. A D gene is named only where the DNA matches it firmly. Where a row states a size, it is once, few, many or the class of an expanded clone; other rows omit it.

j_gene	len	d_gene	abundance	v_gene	CDR3aa	CDR3nt
TRBJ2-5	15	TRBD2	.	TRBV29-1	CSVEGYAGAVETQYF	TGCAGCGTTGAAGGCTACGCGGGAGCGGTTGAGACCCAGTACTTC
TRBJ2-3	17	.	few	TRBV4-2	CASSLIIQQGSTDTQYF	TGTGCCAGCAGCCTTATAATTCAACAGGGAAGCACAGATACGCAGTATTTT
TRBJ2-1	14	TRBD2	.	TRBV29-1	CSVVLGEGYNEQFF	TGCAGCGTTGTTTTGGGGGAGGGCTACAATGAGCAGTTCTTC
TRBJ2-7	14	TRBD2	.	TRBV10-3	CATDSSGFSYEQYF	TGTGCCACCGATTCTAGCGGGTTCTCCTACGAGCAGTACTTC
TRBJ2-7	14	.	.	TRBV4-1	CASSLKSGFYEQYF	TGCGCCAGCAGCCTTAAGTCGGGGTTCTACGAGCAGTACTTC
TRBJ1-2	15	.	.	TRBV5-1	CASRPVYRSNYGYTF	TGCGCCAGCAGGCCAGTCTACAGGAGCAACTATGGCTACACCTTC
TRBJ2-2	18	TRBD1	.	TRBV7-9	CASSLAHVRTGGVGELFF	TGTGCCAGCAGCTTAGCGCATGTGAGGACAGGGGGCGTCGGGGAGCTGTTTTTT
TRBJ2-7	15	TRBD2	.	TRBV27	CASSLYSGRDNEQYF	TGTGCCAGCAGTTTATATAGCGGGAGGGACAACGAGCAGTACTTC
TRBJ1-6	15	.	.	TRBV30	CAWSISLYYNSPLHF	TGTGCCTGGAGTATTAGCCTTTATTATAATTCACCCCTCCACTTT
TRBJ2-3	14	.	few	TRBV4-2	CASSQAPGADTQYF	TGTGCCAGCAGCCAAGCTCCAGGGGCAGATACGCAGTATTTT
TRBJ2-3	14	.	.	TRBV18	CASSSPLMTDTQYF	TGTGCCAGCTCGTCTCCCCTTATGACAGATACGCAGTATTTT
TRBJ2-1	15	TRBD2	.	TRBV9	CASSERTSGYNEQFF	TGTGCCAGCAGCGAAAGGACTAGCGGATACAATGAGCAGTTCTTC
TRBJ2-6	15	.	few	TRBV11-2	CASSPLFSGANVLTF	TGTGCCAGCAGCCCGCTATTCTCTGGGGCCAACGTCCTGACTTTC
TRBJ2-1	16	TRBD1	.	TRBV7-3	CASSPAGTDLYNEQFF	TGTGCCAGCAGCCCCGCCGGGACAGACCTATACAATGAGCAGTTCTTC
TRBJ2-3	14	.	.	TRBV27	CASSPRGSAYTQYF	TGTGCCAGCAGCCCGAGGGGGTCGGCGTATACGCAGTATTTT
TRBJ1-1	13	.	.	TRBV7-2	CASSRDQNTEAFF	TGTGCCAGCAGCCGAGACCAGAACACTGAAGCTTTCTTT
TRBJ2-3	14	.	few	TRBV7-9	CASSRPVDTDTQYF	TGTGCCAGCAGCCGACCGGTGGATACAGATACGCAGTATTTT
TRBJ1-4	14	.	.	TRBV19	CASRPGRTDEKLFF	TGTGCCAGTAGACCGGGACGAACGGATGAAAAACTGTTTTTT
TRBJ1-2	14	TRBD1	.	TRBV30	CAWMDRGRVGTYTF	TGTGCCTGGATGGACAGGGGGCGGGTAGGAACCTACACCTTC
TRBJ2-7	14	.	once	TRBV11-2	CASSFGTGTYEQYF	TGTGCCAGCAGCTTCGGTACGGGAACCTACGAGCAGTACTTC
TRBJ2-2	13	.	.	TRBV12-5	CASGDKNTGELFF	TGTGCTAGTGGGGACAAGAACACCGGGGAGCTGTTTTTT
TRBJ2-3	17	TRBD2	.	TRBV7-6	CASSLDLTSGATDTQYF	TGTGCCAGCAGCTTGGACCTGACTAGCGGGGCCACAGATACGCAGTATTTT
TRBJ1-2	16	TRBD1	.	TRBV7-8	CASSLGQGLWDYGYTF	TGTGCCAGCAGCTTAGGACAGGGATTGTGGGACTATGGCTACACCTTC
TRBJ2-1	15	TRBD2	.	TRBV9	CASSLSGSSYNEQFF	TGTGCCAGCAGCTTAAGCGGGAGCTCCTACAATGAGCAGTTCTTC
TRBJ2-1	11	.	few	TRBV20-1	CSRDKGGEQFF	TGCAGTAGGGACAAGGGGGGTGAGCAGTTCTTC
TRBJ2-1	12	.	few	TRBV27	CASSNFYNEQFF	TGTGCCAGCAGTAACTTCTACAATGAGCAGTTCTTC
TRBJ1-1	16	TRBD1	.	TRBV5-8	CASSLAFPGQGHEAFF	TGTGCCAGCAGCTTGGCCTTTCCGGGACAGGGACACGAAGCTTTCTTT
TRBJ2-1	18	TRBD2	.	TRBV28	CASSLRWIAGGYYNEQFF	TGTGCCAGCAGTTTAAGGTGGATAGCGGGAGGGTATTACAATGAGCAGTTCTTC
TRBJ2-1	16	TRBD1	.	TRBV4-3	CASSQDLGTGENEQFF	TGCGCCAGCAGCCAAGATTTGGGGACAGGGGAAAATGAGCAGTTCTTC
TRBJ2-3	15	.	.	TRBV7-9	CASSHYPTPTDTQYF	TGTGCCAGCAGCCACTATCCAACCCCCACAGATACGCAGTATTTT